A selection of T cell receptor beta chains follows, all from one sample in a study of blood T cell repertoires in COVID-19. TCRdb's copy holds only in-frame clones and misses some; the assay was immunoSEQ multiplex PCR. Of roughly 380,000 clones in the sample, 75% to 90% are singletons; the top ten hold roughly 1.6%. The sequenced material came from peripheral blood. The source of these receptors is a woman aged 40 to 55 with COVID-19, enrolled during active disease. CDR3s include the opening cysteine and the closing phenylalanine or tryptophan.

TRBV3-1/TRBV3-2	TRBJ2-2	CASGLTRTGELFF
TRBV7-3	TRBJ2-7	CASSSRRDHEQYF
TRBV28	TRBJ2-7	CASSGTGGWLYEQYF
TRBV7-3	TRBJ2-2	CASSSTGLGSGELFF
TRBV6-1	TRBJ1-1	CASSELIQATEAFF
TRBV18	TRBJ2-1	CASSPMGEGQFF
TRBV27	TRBJ1-1	CASSLSGDQVNTEAFF
TRBV4-2	TRBJ2-3	CASSQDYAGGSRDTQYF
TRBV11-2	TRBJ2-7	CASSFYYEQYF
TRBV7-6	TRBJ1-3	CASSPGAGGRNTIYF
TRBV27	TRBJ1-1	CASSLSGTGRTEAFF
TRBV7-9	TRBJ2-4	CASSNEVVDIQYF
TRBV7-2	TRBJ1-1	CASSSGTGLNEAFF
TRBV3-1/TRBV3-2	TRBJ2-2	CASSRLAGVSTGELFF
TRBV13	TRBJ2-5	CASNLAGETQYF